The 23 T cell receptor beta chains below were found in one sample sequenced in a study of cytomegalovirus exposure and HLA in healthy donors. Vbeta (60) and Jbeta (13) primers were used in the PCR. Sequenced by immunoSEQ multiplex PCR; TCRdb stores in-frame clones only, minus some. The top ten hold around 6.8% of the sample, which has fewer than 150,000 clones, around 81% seen once. The sample taken for sequencing was PBMCs. The source is a man aged 40-49 years in good health and CMV-seropositive.

The chain has TRBV7-2 and TRBJ2-5, with 9 nucleotides matching TRBD2. The CDR3 is 16 residues long. The trim removed 0 bases at V and 5 bases at J, leaving 7 bases unmatched. Per germline, CDR1 SGHTA and CDR2 FQGNSA. CDR3 nucleotides: TGTGCCAGCAGCTTAGCCGGCGGGGGGGCTTTCGAGACCCAGTACTTC. Amino acids: CASSLAGGGAFETQYF.

The V call is TRBV7-2, the J call TRBJ2-7; D gene unclear. Germline V lookup: CDR1 SGHTA, CDR2 FQGNSA. Trimming cost V 1 base and J 6 bases, with 10 bases left between them. The CDR3 has 13 residues. The DNA for the CDR3 is TGTGCCAGCAGCTTAGATTTCGGAGTCGAGCAGTACTTC. The encoded protein is CASSLDFGVEQYF. Together with reference TRBV7-2 and TRBJ2-7, the CDR3 gives the full variable domain: GAGVSQSPSNKVTEKGKDVELRCDPISGHTALYWYRQSLGQGLEFLIYFQGNSAPDKSGLPSDRFSAERTGGSVSTLTIQRTQQEDSAVYLCASSLDFGVEQYFGPGTRLTVT.

This chain connects TRBV5-6 to TRBJ1-5, with TRBD1 matching over 9 bases. J was trimmed by 3 bases and V by 4 bases; bases with no gene match: 5. The CDR3 consists of 15 residues. CDR1 and CDR2 (germline): SGHDT, YYEEEE. The CDR3 DNA reads TGTGCCAGCAGCCCGGGACAGGGAAACAATCAGCCCCAGCATTTT. Translation: CASSPGQGNNQPQHF. The entire variable domain, with the rest obtained from reference TRBV5-6 and TRBJ1-5, is as follows: DAGVTQSPTHLIKTRGQQVTLRCSPKSGHDTVSWYQQALGQGPQFIFQYYEEEERQRGNFPDRFSGHQFPNYSSELNVNALLLGDSALYLCASSPGQGNNQPQHFGDGTRLSIL.

The chain has TRBV6-5 and TRBJ2-3, with a weak D call TRBD1 (6 bases). Germline V CDR1 and CDR2: MNHEY, SVGAGI. The V gene lost 6 bases and the J gene lost 9 bases, with 19 bases spanning the gap. The CDR3 length is 14 residues. The CDR3 coding sequence is TGTGCCAGCAGCCCGGACAGAGTGGATAAAACGCAGTATTTT. Protein sequence: CASSPDRVDKTQYF.

This clone was observed a few times. V usage is TRBV5-4 and J usage is TRBJ1-2; possibly TRBD1 for D (5 bases). Trimming removed 4 bases from V and 8 bases from J, with 15 bases in between. This CDR3 has 13 residues. In germline, CDR1 is SGHNT, CDR2 YYREEE (reference sequence). The CDR3, as DNA: TGTGCCAGCAGCATGACAGCGATCGAGGGCTACACCTTC. It encodes CASSMTAIEGYTF.

The rearrangement uses TRBV4-2 and TRBJ2-3, with TRBD2 matching over 8 bases. Germline V gene sequence: CDR1 LGHNA, CDR2 YNFKEQ. CDR3 length equals 18 residues. V lost 0 bases and J lost 0; bases outside the gene matches: 8. CDR3 residues: CASSQEGGSGGSTDTQYF. DNA of the CDR3: TGTGCCAGCAGCCAAGAGGGGGGAAGCGGGGGTAGCACAGATACGCAGTATTTT.

The rearrangement links TRBV6-5 to TRBJ1-1; D gene unclear. Per germline, CDR1 MNHEY and CDR2 SVGAGI. Trimming took off 6 bases at V and 5 bases at J, with 16 bases between the two ends. This CDR3 has 14 amino acids. The CDR3 sequence: CASRLGSGGTEAFF. The CDR3 region has the DNA TGTGCCAGCAGGTTGGGCAGTGGAGGTACTGAAGCTTTCTTT.

This clone was seen only once. V is TRBV4-2 and J is TRBJ2-5, with 7 bases that match TRBD1. TRBJ2-7 explains the end of the DNA better; the J call may be wrong. Per the germline V gene, CDR1 is LGHNA and CDR2 is YNFKEQ. The CDR3 loop spans 14 amino acids. The CDR3 reads CASRTVQGSYEQYF. In DNA, the CDR3 is TGTGCCAGCAGGACCGTACAGGGGAGCTACGAGCAGTACTTC.

The chain carries TRBV11-2 and TRBJ1-2; possibly TRBD1 for D (5 bases). V was clipped by 5 bases and J by 8 bases, with 12 bases between them. The CDR3 is made up of 12 amino acids. Germline CDR1 is SGHAT and CDR2 is FQNNGV. The CDR3 spells CASSPWGGGYTF. The CDR3 region has the DNA TGTGCCAGCAGCCCCTGGGGGGGAGGCTACACCTTC. Based on the CDR3 plus reference TRBV11-2 and TRBJ1-2, the full variable domain is EAGVAQSPRYKIIEKRQSVAFWCNPISGHATLYWYQQILGQGPKLLIQFQNNGVVDDSQLPKDRFSAERLKGVDSTLKIQPAKLEDSAVYLCASSPWGGGYTFGSGTRLTVV.

The chain is built from TRBV28 and TRBJ1-3; 8 bases map to TRBD1. V dropped 5 bases and J dropped 0; count of bases not matched to a gene: 9. This CDR3 contains 17 residues. Germline CDR1 MDHEN, CDR2 SYDVKM. The CDR3 region is CASSPGTGTSSGNTIYF. The CDR3 region has the DNA TGTGCCAGCAGTCCAGGGACAGGTACTTCCTCTGGAAACACCATATATTTT.

The chain links TRBV5-6 to TRBJ1-1; 12 positions match TRBD1. CDR1 is SGHDT and CDR2 is YYEEEE in the germline V gene. The CDR3 covers 15 residues. The trim removed 4 bases at V and 5 bases at J, leaving 6 bases unmatched. The CDR3 is CASSPRDRGRTEAFF. CDR3 sequence (DNA): TGTGCCAGCAGCCCACGGGACAGGGGGCGGACTGAAGCTTTCTTT.

In its sample, this clone was seen a few times. The chain has TRBV5-1 and TRBJ2-2; 7 bases align to TRBD1. Per the germline V gene, CDR1 is SGHRS and CDR2 is YFSETQ. The CDR3 runs 15 residues. V lost 2 bases, J lost 1 base, and 2 bases stayed unmatched. The CDR3, as DNA: TGCGCCAGCAGCTTTCGGACAGGGAACACCGGGGAGCTGTTTTTT. This encodes CASSFRTGNTGELFF.

This clone was seen a single time. This chain joins TRBV4-1 and TRBJ2-7; possible D gene TRBD1, 6 bases. Trimming pared 1 base from V and 1 base from J, leaving 11 bases between. In germline, CDR1 is MGHRA, CDR2 YSYEKL. CDR3 length: 15 residues. The CDR3 region is CASSQGRGLSYEQYF. The CDR3 region has the DNA TGCGCCAGCAGCCAAGGCAGGGGCTTGTCCTACGAGCAGTACTTC.

V and J are TRBV6-5 and TRBJ2-7; TRBD2 agrees at 10 bases. CDR3 length: 16 residues. J lost 5 bases, V lost 0 bases, and 7 bases had no gene match. Germline V CDR1 and CDR2: MNHEY, SVGAGI. CDR3 bases: TGTGCCAGCAGTTACTCGTTAACTAGCGGGAACCACGAGCAGTACTTC. It translates to CASSYSLTSGNHEQYF.

This clone was found a few times. The rearrangement joins TRBV28 to TRBJ2-1, with D tentatively TRBD2 (6 bases). The ends were cut back, 3 bases at V and 7 bases at J, with 13 bases in the middle. Germline CDR1 reads MDHEN; CDR2 reads SYDVKM. The CDR3 has 14 residues. The CDR3 DNA sequence: TGTGCCAGCAGTTTGGCAGGGAGGCAGAATGAGCAGTTCTTC. It translates to CASSLAGRQNEQFF.

The V call is TRBV28, the J call TRBJ1-2; TRBD1 matches at 7 bases. Germline trimming cut 2 bases from V and 6 bases from J; bases unmatched to any gene: 6. The CDR3 runs 14 residues. The germline V gene encodes CDR1 MDHEN and CDR2 SYDVKM. CDR3 sequence: CASSLVQGGDGYTF. The CDR3 DNA reads TGTGCCAGCAGTTTAGTCCAGGGGGGTGATGGCTACACCTTC.

This clone is a singleton in its sample. The rearrangement uses TRBV28 and TRBJ1-3, with TRBD1 identical over 9 bases. The CDR3 has 19 amino acids. V lost 5 bases and J lost 0; bases outside the gene matches: 14. The germline V gene encodes CDR1 MDHEN and CDR2 SYDVKM. In nucleotides, the CDR3 is TGTGCCAGCAGTCCACTGACCGGGACAGGGATCTTCTCTGGAAACACCATATATTTT. Translation: CASSPLTGTGIFSGNTIYF.

The chain employs TRBV2 and TRBJ2-5; 7 bases align to TRBD2. The CDR3 runs 15 residues. The V gene's germline CDR1 is SNHLY and CDR2 FYNNEI. The V segment lost 5 bases and the J segment 1 base; nucleotides outside the gene matches: 7. The CDR3 loop reads CASSRERGIQETQYF. As DNA, the CDR3 is TGTGCCAGCAGTAGGGAGCGGGGAATCCAAGAGACCCAGTACTTC.

This chain connects TRBV27 to TRBJ1-1, with D possibly TRBD1 on 5 matching bases. V gave up 2 bases and J gave up 4 bases, with 11 bases separating them. Germline loops: CDR1 MNHEY, CDR2 SMNVEV (reference sequence). There are 14 residues in the CDR3. The CDR3 coding sequence is TGTGCCAGCAGTTTAGGGGGGTTGGGCACTGAAGCTTTCTTT. Protein product: CASSLGGLGTEAFF.

The CDR3 here is CASSTGGFQPQHF. In nucleotides, the CDR3 is TGTGCCAGTAGTACAGGGGGCTTTCAGCCCCAGCATTTT. This chain connects TRBV19 to TRBJ1-5; 8 nucleotides agree with TRBD1. Per the germline V gene, CDR1 is LNHDA and CDR2 is SQIVND (reference sequence). V trimming: 4 bases; J trimming: 6 bases; junction bases outside the gene matches: 2. This CDR3 region has 13 residues.

This rearrangement joins TRBV29-1 to TRBJ1-1, with D possibly TRBD1 on 6 matching bases. The CDR3 is 14 residues long. Germline assignment: CDR1 SQVTM and CDR2 ANQGSEA. V lost 4 bases, J lost 4 bases, and 16 bases lay in between. In nucleotides, the CDR3 is TGCAGCGTTGGTCTACAGGGAAGTGGCACTGAAGCTTTCTTT. Protein sequence: CSVGLQGSGTEAFF.

This chain uses TRBV28 with TRBJ1-6, with D unclear. The V end lost 6 bases, the J end lost 10 bases, and 22 bases lay between the germline ends. Looked up from germline, CDR1 is MDHEN and CDR2 is SYDVKM. The CDR3 runs to 16 residues. This CDR3 reads CASSPHAGRLRSPLHF. For the CDR3, the DNA is TGTGCCAGCAGCCCACATGCCGGGAGACTAAGGTCACCCCTCCACTTT.

The V gene is TRBV28, the J gene TRBJ2-1; 12 bases align to TRBD2. With 0 bases clipped from V and 6 bases from J, the junction kept 6 bases outside the gene matches. Germline V gene data show CDR1 as MDHEN and CDR2 as SYDVKM. The CDR3 has 17 residues. In DNA form, the CDR3 reads TGTGCCAGCAGTTTATGGGGGCCGACTAGCGGGAGCAATGAGCAGTTCTTC. Translation: CASSLWGPTSGSNEQFF.